The 2 T cell receptor beta chains presented below share a single source sample, sequenced in a study of cytomegalovirus exposure and HLA in healthy donors. 60 Vbeta and 13 Jbeta primers were used in PCR. Measured with immunoSEQ multiplex PCR; TCRdb has only the in-frame clones, and not every one. The sample lists under 250,000 clones, about 78% occurring once. The sequencing sample was made of PBMCs. These receptors all come from a male donor in good health and CMV-seronegative.

The gene calls are TRBV28 and TRBJ1-5; 10 positions agree with TRBD1. Germline V gene data show CDR1 as MDHEN and CDR2 as SYDVKM. The CDR3 sequence is 13 residues long. The V gene end was trimmed by 8 bases and the J gene end by 6 bases; junction bases not matched to a gene: 4. CDR3 amino acids: CASRQGARQPQHF. For the CDR3, the DNA is TGTGCCAGCCGACAGGGGGCGCGTCAGCCCCAGCATTTT. The full variable domain, rest sourced from reference TRBV28 and TRBJ1-5, is DVKVTQSSRYLVKRTGEKVFLECVQDMDHENMFWYRQDPGLGLRLIYFSYDVKMKEKGDIPEGYSVSREKKERFSLILESASTNQTSMYLCASRQGARQPQHFGDGTRLSIL.

V gene TRBV13 combines with J gene TRBJ2-3; 10 bases fit TRBD2. V lost 8 bases, J lost 1 base, and 9 bases stayed unmatched. CDR1 is PRHDT and CDR2 is FYEKMQ in the germline V gene (reference sequence). The CDR3 is made up of 16 amino acids. The CDR3 reads CASFFRLAGGTDTQYF. CDR3 sequence (DNA): TGTGCCAGCTTTTTTCGACTAGCGGGTGGCACAGATACGCAGTATTTT.